The clone carrying this T cell receptor (beta chain) was recorded only once. This specimen belongs to a study of blood T cell repertoires in COVID-19. The wider study: PBMCs, B-cell-depleted T cells, or T cells were the source of the cDNA or gDNA that made up the material.

Study members were between about 18 and 95 years old and lived in around 24 US regions. Cohorts were determined from participant-reported clinical history. Some clones are missing from TCRdb's copy, which holds only in-frame ones; the method was immunoSEQ multiplex PCR. The sample has about 140,000 clones; about four fifths are singletons. Germline V lookup: CDR1 KGHSH, CDR2 LQKENI. The V gene end was trimmed by 4 bases and the J gene end by 0 bases; junction bases not matched to a gene: 1. There are 15 residues in the CDR3. Material for sequencing was PBMCs or T cells enriched from blood (not recorded which). The origin of this receptor is a man aged 35-49 years with acute COVID-19. The gene calls are TRBV18 and TRBJ2-3, with 10 bases identical to TRBD1. CDR3 DNA sequence: TGTGCCAGCTCACGACAGGGGGCGAGCACAGATACGCAGTATTTT. It translates to CASSRQGASTDTQYF.